This T cell receptor (beta chain) stems from a study of cytomegalovirus exposure and HLA in healthy donors. Turning to the study itself: For the roughly 400 genotyped donors, around 76% fell within the Caucasian-associated ancestry cluster. Overall study results and limits: Later genetic work tied a missense DCLRE1C variant to beta-chain V and J trimming. Among CMV-associated TCR beta chains, most appeared HLA-restricted in a later analysis.

A word on this clone: Its antigen is as yet unknown.

Per the germline V gene, CDR1 is SEHNR and CDR2 is FQNEAQ (reference sequence). The length of the CDR3 is 10 residues. Germline trimming cut 8 bases from V and 9 bases from J; bases unmatched to any gene: 2. Amplification used 60 Vbeta primers and 13 Jbeta primers. The repertoire was sequenced with immunoSEQ multiplex PCR; TCRdb's copy has only in-frame clones and lacks some. Among about 110,000 clones listed, around 64% were seen once. The chain carries TRBV7-9 and TRBJ1-1, with 8 bases identical to TRBD1. The sequenced sample consisted of PBMCs. The receptor's source is a woman in her 30s in good health and CMV-seronegative. The CDR3 region has the DNA TGTGCCAGCCAGGGGGCCCAAGCTTTCTTT. Translated, it gives CASQGAQAFF.